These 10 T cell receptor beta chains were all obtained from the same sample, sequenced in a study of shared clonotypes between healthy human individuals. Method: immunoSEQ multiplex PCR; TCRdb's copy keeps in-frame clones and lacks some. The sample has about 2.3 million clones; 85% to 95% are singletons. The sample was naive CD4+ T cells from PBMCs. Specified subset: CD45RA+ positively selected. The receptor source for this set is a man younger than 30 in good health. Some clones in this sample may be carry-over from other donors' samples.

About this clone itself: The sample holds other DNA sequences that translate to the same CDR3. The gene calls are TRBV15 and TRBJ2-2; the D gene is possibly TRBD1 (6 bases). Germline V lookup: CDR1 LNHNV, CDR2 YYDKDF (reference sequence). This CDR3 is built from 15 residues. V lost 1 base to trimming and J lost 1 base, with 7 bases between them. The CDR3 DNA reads TGTGCCACCAGCAGAGGGACAGTGAACACCGGGGAGCTGTTTTTT. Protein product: CATSRGTVNTGELFF.

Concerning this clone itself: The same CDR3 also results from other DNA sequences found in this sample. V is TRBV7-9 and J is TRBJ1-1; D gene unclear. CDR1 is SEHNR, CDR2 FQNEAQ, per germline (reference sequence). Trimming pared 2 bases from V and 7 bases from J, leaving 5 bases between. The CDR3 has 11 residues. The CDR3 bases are TGTGCCAGCAGCTTAAAGGGTGAAGCTTTCTTT. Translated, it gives CASSLKGEAFF.

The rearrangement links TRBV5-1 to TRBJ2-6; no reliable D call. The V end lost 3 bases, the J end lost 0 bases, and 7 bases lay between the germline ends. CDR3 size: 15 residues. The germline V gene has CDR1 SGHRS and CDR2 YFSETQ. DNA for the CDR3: TGCGCCAGCAGCTCATTCACCTCTGGGGCCAACGTCCTGACTTTC. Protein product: CASSSFTSGANVLTF.

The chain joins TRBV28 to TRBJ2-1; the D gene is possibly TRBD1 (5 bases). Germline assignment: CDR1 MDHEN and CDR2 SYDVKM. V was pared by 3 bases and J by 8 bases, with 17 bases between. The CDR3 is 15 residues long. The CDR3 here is CASSFGRAGPDEQFF. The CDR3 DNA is TGTGCCAGCAGTTTCGGCAGGGCCGGTCCCGATGAGCAGTTCTTC.

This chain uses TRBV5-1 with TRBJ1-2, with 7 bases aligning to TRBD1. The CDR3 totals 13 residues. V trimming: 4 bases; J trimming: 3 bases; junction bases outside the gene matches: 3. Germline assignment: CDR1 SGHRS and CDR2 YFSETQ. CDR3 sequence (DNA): TGCGCCAGCAGCGCAACAGGGGACTATGGCTACACCTTC. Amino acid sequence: CASSATGDYGYTF.

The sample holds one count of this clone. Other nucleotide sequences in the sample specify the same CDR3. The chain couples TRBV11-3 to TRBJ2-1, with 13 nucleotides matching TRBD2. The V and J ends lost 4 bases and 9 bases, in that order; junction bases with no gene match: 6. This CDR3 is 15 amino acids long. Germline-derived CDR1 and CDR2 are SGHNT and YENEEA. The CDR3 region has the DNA TGTGCCAGCAGCTCCGGACTAGCGGGAGCAGGTGAGCAGTTCTTC. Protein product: CASSSGLAGAGEQFF.

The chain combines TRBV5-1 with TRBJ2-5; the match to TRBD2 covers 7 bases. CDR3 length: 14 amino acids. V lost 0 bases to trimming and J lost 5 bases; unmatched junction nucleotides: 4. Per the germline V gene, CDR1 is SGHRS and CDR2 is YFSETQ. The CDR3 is CASSLDVREETQYF. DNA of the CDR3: TGCGCCAGCAGCTTGGATGTGCGGGAGGAGACCCAGTACTTC. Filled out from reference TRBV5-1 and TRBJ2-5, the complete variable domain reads KAGVTQTPRYLIKTRGQQVTLSCSPISGHRSVSWYQQTPGQGLQFLFEYFSETQRNKGNFPGRFSGRQFSNSRSEMNVSTLELGDSALYLCASSLDVREETQYFGPGTRLLVL.

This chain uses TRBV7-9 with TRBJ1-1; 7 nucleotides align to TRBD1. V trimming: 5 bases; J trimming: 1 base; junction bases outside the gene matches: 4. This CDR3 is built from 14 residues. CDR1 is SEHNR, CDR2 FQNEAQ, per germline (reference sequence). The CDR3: CASSAGQENTEAFF. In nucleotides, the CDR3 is TGTGCCAGCAGCGCCGGACAGGAGAACACTGAAGCTTTCTTT.

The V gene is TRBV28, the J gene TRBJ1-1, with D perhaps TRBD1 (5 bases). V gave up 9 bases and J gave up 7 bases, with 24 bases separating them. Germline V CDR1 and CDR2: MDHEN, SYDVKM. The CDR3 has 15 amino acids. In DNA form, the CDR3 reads TGTGCCAGTAAGTCCCATCCGGGGGGTTCGGGTGAAGCTTTCTTT. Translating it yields CASKSHPGGSGEAFF.

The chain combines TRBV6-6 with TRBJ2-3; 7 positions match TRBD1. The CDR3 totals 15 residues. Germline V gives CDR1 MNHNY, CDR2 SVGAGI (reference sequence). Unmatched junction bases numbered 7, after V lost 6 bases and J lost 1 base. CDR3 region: CASRTGARGTDTQYF. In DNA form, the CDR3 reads TGTGCCAGCAGAACAGGGGCGCGAGGCACAGATACGCAGTATTTT.